The source of this T cell receptor (beta chain) is a study of cytomegalovirus exposure and HLA in healthy donors. This clone was seen a handful of times. It was with 60 Vbeta and 13 Jbeta primers that the PCR ran. Method: immunoSEQ multiplex PCR; TCRdb's copy keeps in-frame clones and lacks some. Here the sample spans 52,000 or so clones, about 77% being singletons. Each donor's status was that of a healthy bone marrow donor. The CDR3 is made up of 16 amino acids. V was shortened by 0 bases and J by 0 bases, with 11 bases between the two germline ends. Germline-derived CDR1 and CDR2 are GTSNPN and SVGIG (reference sequence).

The clonotype comes from a woman aged 40-49 years in good health and CMV-seropositive. The chain has TRBV30 and TRBJ1-4; D not certain. The sequenced sample was PBMCs. The CDR3 loop is CAWSVAPSTTNEKLFF. CDR3 sequence (DNA): TGTGCCTGGAGTGTAGCCCCAAGTACAACTAATGAAAAACTGTTTTTT.